This T cell receptor (beta chain) was identified during a study of T cell clones after liver transplantation. Profiled with immunoSEQ multiplex PCR; TCRdb holds only in-frame clones, not every one. Seen here are some 50,000 clones, about 70% observed once, and the top ten hold about 9.7%. The origin of this receptor is a human patient who received a liver transplant. T cells may partly derive from the graft donor. Specimen: CD4+ T cells from blood, collected at the 22-month timepoint.

The CDR3 here is CASRPYGSSYEQYF. The CDR3 bases are TGTGCCAGTCGACCCTACGGTTCCTCCTACGAGCAGTACTTC. The V call is TRBV19, the J call TRBJ2-7; no clear D gene. The CDR3 length is 14 residues. Looked up from germline, CDR1 is LNHDA and CDR2 is SQIVND (reference sequence). V was pared by 8 bases and J by 0 bases, with 14 bases between.